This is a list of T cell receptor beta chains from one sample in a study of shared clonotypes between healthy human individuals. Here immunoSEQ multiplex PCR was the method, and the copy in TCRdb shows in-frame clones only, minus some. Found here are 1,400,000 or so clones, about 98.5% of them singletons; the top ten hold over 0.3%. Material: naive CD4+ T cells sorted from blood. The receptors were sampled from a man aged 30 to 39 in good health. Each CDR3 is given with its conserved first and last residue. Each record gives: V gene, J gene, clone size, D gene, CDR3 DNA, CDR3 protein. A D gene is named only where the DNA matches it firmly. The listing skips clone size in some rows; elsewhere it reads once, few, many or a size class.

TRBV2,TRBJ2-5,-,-,TGTGCCAGCGTGCAGGCGGCACCAACTCAAGAGACCCAGTACTTC,CASVQAAPTQETQYF
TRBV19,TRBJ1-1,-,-,TGTGCCAGTTCCCAGGAACGGGTGAACACTGAAGCTTTCTTT,CASSQERVNTEAFF
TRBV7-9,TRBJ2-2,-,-,TGTGCCAGCGGGGAGAACACCGGGGAGCTGTTTTTT,CASGENTGELFF
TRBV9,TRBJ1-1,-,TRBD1,TGTGCCAGCGGGGGACAGTACTACGAAGCTTTCTTT,CASGGQYYEAFF
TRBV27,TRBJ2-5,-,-,TGTGCCAGCAGTTCGCACGCCTTCCAAGAGACCCAGTACTTC,CASSSHAFQETQYF
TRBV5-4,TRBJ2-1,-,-,TGTGCCAGCAGCCAGAAACTAGCAGGGGAGCAGTTCTTC,CASSQKLAGEQFF
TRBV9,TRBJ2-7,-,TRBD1,TGTGCCAGCAGCGTAGTCCTCACAGGGGGGGAGCAGTACTTC,CASSVVLTGGEQYF
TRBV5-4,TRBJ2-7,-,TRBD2,TGTGCCAGCAGCCCGCAGAGGAGCGGGAGCTACGAGCAGTACTTC,CASSPQRSGSYEQYF
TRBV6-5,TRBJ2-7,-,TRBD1,TGTGCCAGCAGTTACTCACAGGGGACCACCTACGAGCAGTACTTC,CASSYSQGTTYEQYF
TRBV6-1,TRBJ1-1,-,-,TGTGCCAGCAGCTGGAACAGCGCGAACACTGAAGCTTTCTTT,CASSWNSANTEAFF
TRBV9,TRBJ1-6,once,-,TGTGCCAGCAGCGTAGGGACCGGGACATTAAGTAGACCCCTCCACTTT,CASSVGTGTLSRPLHF
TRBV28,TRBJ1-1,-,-,TGTGCCAGCAGTTTAACTAGGGCCTTTGAAGCTTTCTTT,CASSLTRAFEAFF
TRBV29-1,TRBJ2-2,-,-,TGCAGCGTTGATGGGGGTACCTTCGCCGGGGAGCTGTTTTTT,CSVDGGTFAGELFF
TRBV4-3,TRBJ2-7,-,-,TGCGCCAGCAGCCAAGATCCCTTTCTACAGGTCTACGAGCAGTACTTC,CASSQDPFLQVYEQYF
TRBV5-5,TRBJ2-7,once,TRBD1,TGTGCCAGCAGCTTCACCGGGACAGACTTCTACGAGCAGTACTTC,CASSFTGTDFYEQYF
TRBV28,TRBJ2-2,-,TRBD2,TGTGCCAGCAGTTACCCGGGACTAGCGGGAGCCACGAACACCGGGGAGCTGTTTTTT,CASSYPGLAGATNTGELFF
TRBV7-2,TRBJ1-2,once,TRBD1,TGTGCCAGCAGCTTAGCGGGGACAGGGTACTATGGTGGTGGCTACACCTTC,CASSLAGTGYYGGGYTF
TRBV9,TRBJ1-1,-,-,TGTGCCAGCAGCCTTAGGACAGCCGGGACTGAAGCTTTCTTT,CASSLRTAGTEAFF
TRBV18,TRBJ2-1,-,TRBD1,TGTGCCACCACGGACAGGGGGCGTCATGAGCAGTTCTTC,CATTDRGRHEQFF
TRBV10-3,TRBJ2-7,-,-,TGTGCCATCAGTGAGCGGGGAATCGACGAGCAGTACTTC,CAISERGIDEQYF
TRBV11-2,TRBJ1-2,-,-,TGTGCCAGCAGCTCCTACAGGGCTAACTATGGCTACACCTTC,CASSSYRANYGYTF
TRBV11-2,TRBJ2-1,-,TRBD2,TGTGCCAGCAGCCCAACGGCGGGAGTGGGTAATGAGCAGTTCTTC,CASSPTAGVGNEQFF
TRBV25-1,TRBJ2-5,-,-,TGTGCCAGCAGTGAACACGACACCCAAGAGACCCAGTACTTC,CASSEHDTQETQYF
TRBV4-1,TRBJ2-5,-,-,TGCGCCAGCAGCCAAGACGTGGGCTATCCGGAGACCCAGTACTTC,CASSQDVGYPETQYF
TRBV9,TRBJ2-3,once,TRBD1,TGTGCCAGCAGCGCAGACAGGGCGCACACAGATACGCAGTATTTT,CASSADRAHTDTQYF
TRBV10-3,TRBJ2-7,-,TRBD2,TGTGCCATCAGTGGGAGCGGGAGACGCGAGCAGTACTTC,CAISGSGRREQYF
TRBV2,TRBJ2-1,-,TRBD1,TGTGCCAGCATCGGGCTTCCGGGACAGGGTAATTTAGACCGTGAGCAGTTCTTC,CASIGLPGQGNLDREQFF
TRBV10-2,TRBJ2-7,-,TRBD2,TGCGCCAGCAGTACTAGCGGGACCTCGAGGGAGCAGTACTTC,CASSTSGTSREQYF
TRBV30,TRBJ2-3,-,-,TGTGCCTGGAGCCCACTCGGAGATACGCAGTATTTT,CAWSPLGDTQYF
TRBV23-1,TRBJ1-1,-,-,TGCGCTGTCGCACAGGGCCCGTGGGCTTTCTTT,CAVAQGPWAFF
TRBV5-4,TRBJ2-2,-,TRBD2,TGTGCCAGCAGCTGGGGGACTAGCGGGAACACCGGGGAGCTGTTTTTT,CASSWGTSGNTGELFF
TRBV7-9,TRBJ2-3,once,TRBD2,TGTGCCAGCACCCTCCTAGCGGGAGGCACAGATACGCAGTATTTT,CASTLLAGGTDTQYF
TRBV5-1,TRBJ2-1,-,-,TGCGCCAGCAGCCCCGTCGGCGGGACCTACAATGAGCAGTTCTTC,CASSPVGGTYNEQFF
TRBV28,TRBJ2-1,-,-,TGTGCCAGCAGTTTACCCGACGGGGGCAAGGGTCGGAATGAGCAGTTCTTC,CASSLPDGGKGRNEQFF
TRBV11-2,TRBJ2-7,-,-,TGTGCCAGCAGACAACTCGGCGGGAGTGGGGGGGGCGACGAGCAGTACTTC,CASRQLGGSGGGDEQYF
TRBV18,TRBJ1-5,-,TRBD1,TGTGCCAGCTCACCCCAGGGACAGCTCAATCAGCCCCAGCATTTT,CASSPQGQLNQPQHF
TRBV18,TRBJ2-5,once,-,TGTGCCAGCTCACCGCCGGGGGAAGAGACCCAGTACTTC,CASSPPGEETQYF
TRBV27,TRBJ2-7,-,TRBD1,TGTGCCAGCGGAAAGGACAGGAAATACGAGCAGTACTTC,CASGKDRKYEQYF
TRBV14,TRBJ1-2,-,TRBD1,TGTGCCAGCAGCCAAGGGATACAGGGGGTTAACTATGGCTACACCTTC,CASSQGIQGVNYGYTF
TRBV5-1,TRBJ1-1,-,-,TGCGCCAGCAGCTTGGTATATCGGCGAAGAAATAACACTGAAGCTTTCTTT,CASSLVYRRRNNTEAFF